This T cell receptor beta chain came from a study of T-cell reconstitution after alpha-beta-depleted transplantation in children. This clonotype has ten or more counts. Unique molecular identifiers were built into the TCRbeta library. From the PCR reads, TCRdb called clonotypes with MiXCR, one entry per CDR3 protein. Of 240,000 or so distinct CDR3 sequences listed, about 12% are singletons. CDR3 length equals 15 residues. The germline gives CDR1 SGHTA, CDR2 FQGNSA. Trimming took off 4 bases at V and 5 bases at J, with 18 bases between the two ends. The input for sequencing was PBMCs from the stem cell graft donor, taken from the stem cell graft. The genes are TRBV7-2 and TRBJ2-7, with D possibly matching TRBD1 (5 bases). This sequence was found in a human donor who donated a stem cell graft to a child with acute lymphoblastic leukemia. DNA of the CDR3: TGTGCCAGCAGCTACCGGGCCCAGGGCCAAAACGAGCAGTACTTC. Its translation is CASSYRAQGQNEQYF.